This T cell receptor (beta chain) was identified in a study of blood T cell repertoires in COVID-19. Study summary: Material from acute and convalescent COVID-19 was sourced from the United States, Italy and Spain. Sample material is recorded as cDNA or gDNA derived from T cells, B-cell-depleted T cells, or PBMCs.

The method was immunoSEQ multiplex PCR; TCRdb's version includes in-frame clones alone and lacks a portion of them. The data hold 35,000 to 45,000 clones, with 85% observed a single time. Sequenced input: peripheral blood. The TCR comes from a human donor in a cohort sampled during active COVID-19.

The CDR3 sequence: CASSEVARGETQYF. CDR3 DNA: TGTGCCAGCAGTGAAGTCGCTAGAGGGGAGACCCAGTACTTC. The gene calls are TRBV2 and TRBJ2-5; a weak D match, TRBD2 (5 bases). Deletions cut 1 base from V and 5 bases from J, with 11 bases between. In germline, CDR1 is SNHLY, CDR2 FYNNEI. The CDR3 consists of 14 residues.